This T cell receptor beta chain emerged from a study of OX40 agonist ivuxolimab in advanced cancers. Repertoires were generated with immunoSEQ multiplex PCR, while TCRdb's copy carries only in-frame clones and drops some. The sample carries approximately 99,000 clones, 75% to 95% recorded once. On this clone itself: The same CDR3 arises from other DNA sequences in this sample as well.

The CDR3 covers 13 residues. The V gene's germline CDR1 is SGHRS and CDR2 YFSETQ. V was cut by 0 bases and J by 4 bases, with 7 bases left in between. The TCR originated in an adult with an advanced solid tumor such as melanoma, head and neck, liver or kidney cancer. The sequencing used CD4+ or CD8+ T cells sorted from blood, collected in a trial of the OX40 agonist ivuxolimab. The rearrangement joins TRBV5-1 to TRBJ1-1, with D unresolved. DNA of the CDR3: TGCGCCAGCAGCTTGGAGGTGGGCACTGAAGCTTTCTTT. It yields the protein CASSLEVGTEAFF.